Sequencing of this TCR beta chain was carried out in a study of regulatory T cells in long-lasting Graves disease. Study-level findings and limits: Persistent Graves' patients possessed reduced TCR diversity relative to recently diagnosed ones.

CDR3 length: 15 amino acids. CDR1 and CDR2 (germline): SGHRS, YFSETQ. Trimming stripped 3 bases from V and 5 bases from J, with 16 bases between. Construction of the TCR beta libraries employed iRepertoire HTBI primers in conjunction with Arm-PCR of CDR3 regions. Using its own MiXCR run on the multiplex PCR reads, TCRdb lists one record per CDR3 protein. The table lists about 470,000 distinct CDR3 sequences, roughly 16% of them singletons. The time point denotes: newly diagnosed GD, antithyroid drugs for less than 3 months. After RNA was extracted from PBMCs, the TCR library was made from it. This clonotype was recorded at least ten times. Its antigen is still unknown. These data are also associated with another study on T cells in Graves' hyperthyroidism and ophthalmopathy.

The specimen comprised peripheral blood mononuclear cells (PBMCs), sampled at new diagnosis, from a patient treated with antithyroid drugs. This chain joins TRBV5-1 and TRBJ2-3; weak D call: TRBD2 (6 bases). This clonotype was obtained from a man aged 35 to 55 with Graves disease. CDR3 amino acids: CASSWRGRAVDTQYF. The CDR3 nucleotides read TGCGCCAGCAGCTGGAGGGGACGGGCGGTAGATACGCAGTATTTT.